This T cell receptor beta chain was obtained from a study of shared clonotypes between healthy human individuals. Study-level information: Sampling drew on donors who were a couple of women and three men aged 18 to 49. Points from the study as a whole: Sequencing depth was predicted to influence how clonotypes are shared among donors.

Germline loops: CDR1 SGHDN, CDR2 FVKESK. V dropped 2 bases and J dropped 5; count of bases not matched to a gene: 10. This CDR3 comprises 16 residues. Profiled with immunoSEQ multiplex PCR; TCRdb holds only in-frame clones, not every one. Here the sample spans roughly 2 million clones, 90% to 95% being singletons. A remark on this clone: Its cognate antigen is unknown.

This rearrangement joins TRBV14 to TRBJ2-7, with 9 bases that match TRBD2. The origin of this receptor is a man aged 18-30 years in good health. Sequencing was carried out using naive CD4+ T cells sorted from blood. Described subset: CD45RA+ positively selected. The DNA for the CDR3 is TGTGCCAGCAGCCAACCAGGACTAGCGACAGCCCACGAGCAGTACTTC. This gives the protein CASSQPGLATAHEQYF.